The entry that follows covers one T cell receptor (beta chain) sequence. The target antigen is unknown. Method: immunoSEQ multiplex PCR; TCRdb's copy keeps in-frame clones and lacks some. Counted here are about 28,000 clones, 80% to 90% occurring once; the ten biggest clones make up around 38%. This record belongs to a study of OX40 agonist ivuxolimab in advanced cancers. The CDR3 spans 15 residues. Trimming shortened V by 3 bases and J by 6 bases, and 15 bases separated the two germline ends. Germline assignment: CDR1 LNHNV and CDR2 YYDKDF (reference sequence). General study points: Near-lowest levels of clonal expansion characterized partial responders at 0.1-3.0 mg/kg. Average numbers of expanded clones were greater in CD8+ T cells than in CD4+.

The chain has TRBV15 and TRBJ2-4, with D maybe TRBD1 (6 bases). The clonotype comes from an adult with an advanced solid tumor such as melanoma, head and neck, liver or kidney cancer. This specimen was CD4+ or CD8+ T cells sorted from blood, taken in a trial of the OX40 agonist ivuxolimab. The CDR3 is CATSRTGSDGNIQYF. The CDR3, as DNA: TGTGCCACCAGCAGGACAGGTTCTGATGGAAACATTCAGTACTTC. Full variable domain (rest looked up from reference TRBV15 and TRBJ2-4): DAMVIQNPRYQVTQFGKPVTLSCSQTLNHNVMYWYQQKSSQAPKLLFHYYDKDFNNEADTPDNFQSRRPNTSFCFLDIRSPGLGDTAMYLCATSRTGSDGNIQYFGAGTRLSVL.